Reported below is one TCR beta chain. The CDR3 extends over 19 amino acids. The V and J ends lost 5 bases and 0 bases, in that order; junction bases with no gene match: 11. Germline CDR1 SEHNR, CDR2 FQNEAQ (reference sequence). The data were taken from a study of blood T cell repertoires in COVID-19. Donors in Cohort 3 counted as recovered after two negative PCRs, clearance, or symptom resolution. Authors' processing steps: Amplification with reference gene primers provided the estimates of nucleated cell counts. Profiling relied on immunoSEQ multiplex PCR, and the TCRdb table lists in-frame clones only, not all of them. The V and J calls and the clone size are those of that table, but D and trimming were determined from the DNA. The sample shows hundreds of thousands of clones, 85% to 90% of them seen only once.

The chain links TRBV7-9 to TRBJ2-1; 12 nucleotides line up with TRBD2. The sequencing sample was made of PBMCs or T cells enriched from blood (not recorded which). The source is a man aged 25-45 years who had recovered from COVID-19. The CDR3 DNA is TGTGCCAGCAGCGCCCGGGGGCTAGCGGGAGGGCCCTCCTACAATGAGCAGTTCTTC. Amino acids: CASSARGLAGGPSYNEQFF.